The 24 T cell receptor beta chains listed next were all sequenced from one sample in a study of beta chain features in type 1 diabetes listed by TCRdb under 2018. Receptors were amplified or captured by the immunoSEQ multiplex PCR assay. The entire isolated RNA was reverse transcribed using the High Capacity cDNA Reverse Transcription Kit, and thus expressed TCRB transcripts were sequenced. In TCRdb, the immuneACCESS table is reduced to in-frame sequences with V and J assigned. These tables do not hold every clone; where another copy was compared, an unresolved V gene accounts for under half, and the others remain unexplained. This sample is represented by about 360,000 clones; roughly 12% of them were singletons. The ten largest clones represent 0.015% to 0.02% of the sample. Sequencing was performed on naive CD4+ T cells from blood. The meaning of the sample's cell subset or site label: true naive CD4+ T cells. These receptor sequences come from a young man in good health.

This clone turned up a few times. The chain recombines TRBV4-3 with TRBJ2-7; D remains unclear. The CDR3 is 16 residues long. Germline V CDR1 and CDR2: LGHNA, YSLEER. V was cut by 1 base and J by 3 bases, with 16 bases left in between. CDR3: CASSQAPGGLYYEQYF. CDR3 bases: TGCGCCAGCAGCCAAGCCCCTGGCGGCCTGTACTACGAGCAGTACTTC.

This clone has just a few counts. The chain couples TRBV15 to TRBJ2-6; 9 positions match TRBD1. There are 18 residues in the CDR3. V shed 3 bases and J 4 bases; nucleotides not matched to a gene: 10. Germline values: CDR1 LNHNV, CDR2 YYDKDF (reference sequence). CDR3 sequence: CATSRVDRGVGGANVLTF. Written as DNA, the CDR3 is TGTGCCACCAGCAGGGTTGACAGGGGGGTAGGAGGGGCCAACGTCCTGACTTTC.

This clone was counted a few times. V is TRBV6-5 and J is TRBJ2-7, with TRBD2 matching 9 bases. Germline CDR1 is MNHEY and CDR2 is SVGAGI. Losses at the gene ends were 5 bases for V and 5 bases for J; bases not matched to a gene: 13. The CDR3 runs to 16 residues. CDR3 protein: CASSNYVGSGSHEQYF. CDR3 DNA: TGTGCCAGCAGTAACTACGTGGGTAGCGGGAGTCACGAGCAGTACTTC.

This chain connects TRBV5-4 to TRBJ2-6; 11 bases fit TRBD1. Germline CDR1 reads SGHNT; CDR2 reads YYREEE (reference sequence). This CDR3 is built from 17 residues. V gave up 4 bases and J gave up 2 bases; unmatched junction bases: 5. The CDR3 region has the DNA TGTGCCAGCAGCGGAGGACAGGGGGCTGCTGGGGCCAACGTCCTGACTTTC. It yields the protein CASSGGQGAAGANVLTF.

This clone was observed a few times. This chain links TRBV4-3 with TRBJ2-3; possible D gene TRBD1, 6 bases. This CDR3 has 16 amino acids. The germline V gene has CDR1 LGHNA and CDR2 YSLEER. The germline V and J ends were trimmed by 1 base and 1 base, with 12 bases remaining between them. CDR3: CASSQVQGRGTDTQYF. The CDR3 DNA sequence: TGCGCCAGCAGCCAAGTTCAGGGGCGCGGCACAGATACGCAGTATTTT.

The chain uses TRBV7-2 and TRBJ2-1; TRBD2 matches at 8 bases. CDR1 and CDR2 (germline): SGHTA, FQGNSA. The CDR3 runs 15 residues. Unmatched junction bases numbered 11, after V lost 4 bases and J lost 9 bases. CDR3 loop: CASSSMSGGVGEQFF. Here the CDR3 DNA reads TGTGCCAGCAGCTCTATGAGCGGGGGAGTGGGTGAGCAGTTCTTC.

The J gene is TRBJ2-1, the V gene TRBV19, with TRBD1 as a possible D gene (6 bases). V dropped 2 bases and J dropped 7 bases, with 15 bases sitting between them. The CDR3 extends over 15 amino acids. The V gene's germline CDR1 is LNHDA and CDR2 SQIVND (reference sequence). DNA of the CDR3: TGTGCCAGTAGTATACGACCGGGCAGGGGAAATGAGCAGTTCTTC. Its translation is CASSIRPGRGNEQFF.

The sample holds a few counts of this clone. The chain joins TRBV29-1 to TRBJ1-1; the match to TRBD1 covers 7 bases. Germline lookup yields CDR1 SQVTM and CDR2 ANQGSEA. The CDR3 totals 16 residues. Germline trimming cut 4 bases from V and 1 base from J; bases unmatched to any gene: 12. As DNA, the CDR3 is TGCAGCGTTGTGTTGTTTAGGGGACAGCCGAACACTGAAGCTTTCTTT. Translating it yields CSVVLFRGQPNTEAFF.

The rearrangement uses TRBV28 and TRBJ2-6; D possibly corresponds to TRBD1 (5 bases). Trimming removed 6 bases at V and 0 bases at J, with 18 bases between. The germline gives CDR1 MDHEN, CDR2 SYDVKM. The CDR3 loop spans 18 amino acids. CDR3 nucleotides: TGTGCCAGCAGCCATAGGAGACAGCACTACTCTGGGGCCAACGTCCTGACTTTC. Its translation: CASSHRRQHYSGANVLTF. The whole variable domain, remainder taken from reference TRBV28 and TRBJ2-6, is DVKVTQSSRYLVKRTGEKVFLECVQDMDHENMFWYRQDPGLGLRLIYFSYDVKMKEKGDIPEGYSVSREKKERFSLILESASTNQTSMYLCASSHRRQHYSGANVLTFGAGSRLTVL.

This CDR3 is CASSYQDRLNTEAFF. CDR3 nucleotides: TGCGCCAGCAGCTACCAGGACAGATTGAACACTGAAGCTTTCTTT. V is TRBV5-1 and J is TRBJ1-1; D may be TRBD1 (6 bases). CDR1 is SGHRS, CDR2 YFSETQ, per germline. The V and J ends lost 3 bases and 0 bases respectively, with 12 bases between them. This CDR3 is 15 amino acids long.

This clone was counted a few times. The rearrangement joins TRBV10-2 to TRBJ2-2; 8 bases line up with TRBD1. Germline V gene lookup returns CDR1 WSHSY and CDR2 SAAADI. V gave up 4 bases and J gave up 3 bases; unmatched junction bases: 7. The CDR3 length is 16 residues. The CDR3 spells CASSAPDRAHTGELFF. The CDR3 nucleotides read TGCGCCAGCAGTGCCCCGGACAGGGCACACACCGGGGAGCTGTTTTTT.

This chain joins TRBV5-1 and TRBJ2-2; the match to TRBD1 covers 9 bases. The V and J ends lost 9 bases and 7 bases, in that order; junction bases with no gene match: 7. This CDR3 spans 13 amino acids. The germline CDR1 and CDR2 sequences are SGHRS and YFSETQ. The CDR3 reads CATGTGYIGELFF. CDR3 bases: TGCGCCACCGGGACAGGGTACATCGGGGAGCTGTTTTTT.

V usage is TRBV30 and J usage is TRBJ2-3; the D gene is possibly TRBD1 (6 bases). Germline V gene data show CDR1 as GTSNPN and CDR2 as SVGIG (reference sequence). V shed 4 bases and J shed 8 bases, with 10 bases lying between them. The CDR3 loop spans 11 amino acids. The CDR3 loop is CAWIRGGTQYF. Here the CDR3 DNA reads TGTGCCTGGATCAGAGGGGGTACGCAGTATTTT. Variable domain in full (rest from reference TRBV30 and TRBJ2-3): SQTIHQWPATLVQPVGSPLSLECTVEGTSNPNLYWYRQAAGRGLQLLFYSVGIGQISSEVPQNLSASRPQDRQFILSSKKLLLSDSGFYLCAWIRGGTQYFGPGTRLTVL.

This clone was seen a handful of times. The chain joins TRBV7-2 to TRBJ2-7, with D possibly being TRBD1 (6 bases). V lost 6 bases and J 3 bases, leaving 18 bases between the germline ends. CDR1 is SGHTA and CDR2 is FQGNSA in the germline V gene. The CDR3 is made up of 15 amino acids. In DNA form, the CDR3 reads TGTGCCAGCAGTTCTCAGGGGAGCTGGGACTACGAGCAGTACTTC. It specifies CASSSQGSWDYEQYF.

The chain carries TRBV6-6 and TRBJ2-7; maybe TRBD1 (6 bases). Germline V gene sequence: CDR1 MNHNY, CDR2 SVGAGI (reference sequence). The V end lost 5 bases, the J end lost 1 base, and 9 bases lay between the germline ends. CDR3 length: 13 amino acids. CDR3 in amino acids: CASSPDSSYEQYF. The CDR3 DNA follows: TGTGCCAGCAGTCCGGACAGTTCCTACGAGCAGTACTTC.

The J gene is TRBJ1-2, the V gene TRBV10-3; D remains ambiguous. Germline V gene lookup returns CDR1 ENHRY and CDR2 SYGVKD. CDR3 length: 14 residues. Trimming shortened V by 5 bases and J by 2 bases, and 12 bases separated the two germline ends. The CDR3 DNA follows: TGTGCCATCAGTTCCACGGTTGTGAACTATGGCTACACCTTC. It encodes CAISSTVVNYGYTF.

Points on this clone: The same CDR3 arises from other DNA sequences in this sample as well. The chain links TRBV5-1 to TRBJ1-2; D may be TRBD1 (6 bases). This CDR3 is 11 amino acids long. V was shortened by 4 bases and J by 8 bases, with 9 bases between the two germline ends. CDR1 is SGHRS and CDR2 is YFSETQ in the germline V gene. Here the CDR3 DNA reads TGCGCCAGCAGCCTGGACAGCGGCTACACCTTC. Translation gives CASSLDSGYTF.

This clone was counted a few times. The chain joins TRBV7-8 to TRBJ2-1; 10 nucleotides align to TRBD2. In germline, CDR1 is SGHVS, CDR2 FQNEAQ. The CDR3 sequence is 17 residues long. V shed 5 bases and J 0 bases; nucleotides not matched to a gene: 7. CDR3: CASSTGLAESSYNEQFF. In DNA, the CDR3 is TGTGCCAGCAGCACCGGACTAGCGGAGAGCTCCTACAATGAGCAGTTCTTC. Supplemented by reference TRBV7-8 and TRBJ2-1, the full variable domain reads GAGVSQSPRYKVAKRGQDVALRCDPISGHVSLFWYQQALGQGPEFLTYFQNEAQLDKSGLPSDRFFAERPEGSVSTLKIQRTQQEDSAVYLCASSTGLAESSYNEQFFGPGTRLTVL.

This clone was observed a handful of times. The sample has other DNA sequences that encode this CDR3 too. The chain carries TRBV27 and TRBJ2-7; D gene unclear. V gave up 3 bases and J gave up 7 bases, with 7 bases separating them. The V gene's germline CDR1 is MNHEY and CDR2 SMNVEV (reference sequence). The CDR3 totals 11 residues. CDR3 sequence (DNA): TGTGCCAGCAGTTTCGGGTATGAGCAGTACTTC. It specifies CASSFGYEQYF.

This rearrangement joins TRBV7-2 to TRBJ1-5; 8 bases map to TRBD1. The CDR3 is 14 residues long. J lost 5 bases, V lost 5 bases, and 5 bases had no gene match. Germline V CDR1 and CDR2: SGHTA, FQGNSA. The CDR3 bases are TGTGCCAGCAGCCTACGACAGGGGTATCAGCCCCAGCATTTT. Translation: CASSLRQGYQPQHF.

Here the CDR3 reads CASRRTDFYEQYF. The CDR3 DNA reads as TGTGCCAGCAGACGGACGGACTTTTACGAGCAGTACTTC. The gene calls are TRBV28 and TRBJ2-7, with D tentatively TRBD2 (5 bases). The CDR3 consists of 13 residues. Germline values: CDR1 MDHEN, CDR2 SYDVKM. V dropped 6 bases and J dropped 4 bases, with 13 bases sitting between them.

The chain has TRBV5-6 and TRBJ2-6; D might be TRBD1 (5 bases). V lost 5 bases to trimming and J lost 0 bases, with 18 bases between them. The CDR3 totals 18 residues. The germline gives CDR1 SGHDT, CDR2 YYEEEE. CDR3 DNA: TGTGCCAGCAGACTAACAGGTTTCCTCTTCTCTGGGGCCAACGTCCTGACTTTC. Protein sequence: CASRLTGFLFSGANVLTF. The entire variable domain, with the rest obtained from reference TRBV5-6 and TRBJ2-6, is as follows: DAGVTQSPTHLIKTRGQQVTLRCSPKSGHDTVSWYQQALGQGPQFIFQYYEEEERQRGNFPDRFSGHQFPNYSSELNVNALLLGDSALYLCASRLTGFLFSGANVLTFGAGSRLTVL.

Only a few counts were recorded for this clone. V and J are TRBV30 and TRBJ1-5; D perhaps matches TRBD1 (5 bases). CDR1 is GTSNPN and CDR2 is SVGIG in the germline V gene (reference sequence). Trimming removed 1 base from V and 4 bases from J, with 11 bases in between. This CDR3 region has 14 residues. CDR3 protein: CAWSGGRLNQPQHF. The DNA of the CDR3 is TGTGCCTGGAGTGGGGGGAGGCTTAATCAGCCCCAGCATTTT.

For this clone: It may be a read error: a sequence one base away is much more abundant. This sequence joins TRBV7-2 and TRBJ2-1; D unclear. The germline V gene encodes CDR1 SGHTA and CDR2 FQGNSA. The CDR3 runs 11 residues. V was cut by 3 bases and J by 8 bases, with 5 bases left in between. This CDR3 is CASSLQYEQFF. CDR3 coding DNA: TGTGCCAGCAGCTTGCAGTATGAGCAGTTCTTC. The variable domain in full, with the rest retrieved from reference TRBV7-2 and TRBJ2-1, is GAGVSQSPSNKVTEKGKDVELRCDPISGHTALYWYRQSLGQGLEFLIYFQGNSAPDKSGLPSDRFSAERTGGSVSTLTIQRTQQEDSAVYLCASSLQYEQFFGPGTRLTVL.